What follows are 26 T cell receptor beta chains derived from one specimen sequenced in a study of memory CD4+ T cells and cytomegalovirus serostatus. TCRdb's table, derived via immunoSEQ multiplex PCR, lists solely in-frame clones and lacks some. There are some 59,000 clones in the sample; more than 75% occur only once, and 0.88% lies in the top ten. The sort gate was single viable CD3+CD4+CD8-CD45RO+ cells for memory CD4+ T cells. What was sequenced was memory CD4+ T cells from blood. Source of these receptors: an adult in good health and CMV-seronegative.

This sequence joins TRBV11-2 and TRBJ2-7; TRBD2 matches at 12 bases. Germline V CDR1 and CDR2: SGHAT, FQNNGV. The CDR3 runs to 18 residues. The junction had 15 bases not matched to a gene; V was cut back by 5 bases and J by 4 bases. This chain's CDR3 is CASSPTGRLAGAQYEQYF. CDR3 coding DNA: TGTGCCAGCAGCCCGACCGGTCGACTAGCGGGAGCCCAATACGAGCAGTACTTC.

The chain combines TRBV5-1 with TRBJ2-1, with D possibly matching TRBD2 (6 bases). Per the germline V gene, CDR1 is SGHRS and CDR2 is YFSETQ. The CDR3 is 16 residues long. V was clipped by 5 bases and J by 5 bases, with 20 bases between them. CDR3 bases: TGCGCCAGCAGGCACGGGTCCCGCCCGGGGGACAATGAGCAGTTCTTC. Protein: CASRHGSRPGDNEQFF.

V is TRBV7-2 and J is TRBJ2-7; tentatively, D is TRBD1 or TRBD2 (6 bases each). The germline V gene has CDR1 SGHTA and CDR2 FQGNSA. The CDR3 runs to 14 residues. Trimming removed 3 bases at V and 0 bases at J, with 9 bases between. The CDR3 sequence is CASSFGGLSYEQYF. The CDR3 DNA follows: TGTGCCAGCAGCTTCGGGGGCCTCTCCTACGAGCAGTACTTC.

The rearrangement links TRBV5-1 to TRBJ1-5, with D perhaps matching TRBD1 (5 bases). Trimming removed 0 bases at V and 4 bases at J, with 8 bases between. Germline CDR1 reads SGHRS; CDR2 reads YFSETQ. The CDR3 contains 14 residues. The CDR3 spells CASSLGAGNQPQHF. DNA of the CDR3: TGCGCCAGCAGCTTGGGGGCAGGGAATCAGCCCCAGCATTTT.

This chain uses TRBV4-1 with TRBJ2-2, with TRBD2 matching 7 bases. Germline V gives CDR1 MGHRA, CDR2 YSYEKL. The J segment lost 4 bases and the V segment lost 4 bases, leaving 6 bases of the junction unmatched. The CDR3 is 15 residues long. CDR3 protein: CASSLWTGGTGELFF. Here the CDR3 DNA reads TGCGCCAGCAGCCTCTGGACGGGGGGCACCGGGGAGCTGTTTTTT.

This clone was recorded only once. The CDR3 loop is CASSLPPDRGQSETEAFF. In DNA, the CDR3 is TGTGCCAGCAGTTTACCCCCGGACAGGGGGCAATCGGAAACTGAAGCTTTCTTT. This sequence joins TRBV27 and TRBJ1-1; 11 bases map to TRBD1. J was trimmed by 5 bases and V by 2 bases; bases with no gene match: 13. Per germline, CDR1 MNHEY and CDR2 SMNVEV (reference sequence). This CDR3 comprises 18 residues.

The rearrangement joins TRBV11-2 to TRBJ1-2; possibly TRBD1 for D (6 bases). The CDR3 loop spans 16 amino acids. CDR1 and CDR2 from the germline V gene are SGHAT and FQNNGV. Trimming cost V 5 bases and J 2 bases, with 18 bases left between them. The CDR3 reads CASSPLDSTQNYGYTF. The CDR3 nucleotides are TGTGCCAGCAGCCCTCTGGACAGCACCCAAAACTATGGCTACACCTTC. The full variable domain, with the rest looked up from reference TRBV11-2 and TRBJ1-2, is EAGVAQSPRYKIIEKRQSVAFWCNPISGHATLYWYQQILGQGPKLLIQFQNNGVVDDSQLPKDRFSAERLKGVDSTLKIQPAKLEDSAVYLCASSPLDSTQNYGYTFGSGTRLTVV.

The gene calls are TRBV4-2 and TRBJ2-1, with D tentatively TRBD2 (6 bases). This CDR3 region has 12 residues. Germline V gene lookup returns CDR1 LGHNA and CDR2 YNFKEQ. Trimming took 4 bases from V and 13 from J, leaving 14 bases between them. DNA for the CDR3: TGTGCCAGCAGCCCACCGGGGGAAGAACAGTTCTTC. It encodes CASSPPGEEQFF.

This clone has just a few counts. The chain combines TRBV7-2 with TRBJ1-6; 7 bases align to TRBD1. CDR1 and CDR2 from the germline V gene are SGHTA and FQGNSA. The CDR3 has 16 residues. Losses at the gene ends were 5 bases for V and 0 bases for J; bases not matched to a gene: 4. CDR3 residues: CASSPGQVSYNSPLHF. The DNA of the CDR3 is TGTGCCAGCAGCCCAGGACAGGTCTCCTATAATTCACCCCTCCACTTT.

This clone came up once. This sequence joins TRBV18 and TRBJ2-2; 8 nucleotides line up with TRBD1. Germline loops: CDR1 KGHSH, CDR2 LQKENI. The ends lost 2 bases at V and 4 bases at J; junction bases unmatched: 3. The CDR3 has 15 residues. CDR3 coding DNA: TGTGCCAGCTCACCAGCGACAGGGGTCACCGGGGAGCTGTTTTTT. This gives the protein CASSPATGVTGELFF.

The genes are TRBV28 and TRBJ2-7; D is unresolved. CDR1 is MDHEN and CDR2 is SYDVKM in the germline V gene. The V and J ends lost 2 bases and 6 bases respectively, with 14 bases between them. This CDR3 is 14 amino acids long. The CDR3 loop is CASSLLPGVGEQYF. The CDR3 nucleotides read TGTGCCAGCAGTTTACTACCCGGAGTTGGCGAGCAGTACTTC.

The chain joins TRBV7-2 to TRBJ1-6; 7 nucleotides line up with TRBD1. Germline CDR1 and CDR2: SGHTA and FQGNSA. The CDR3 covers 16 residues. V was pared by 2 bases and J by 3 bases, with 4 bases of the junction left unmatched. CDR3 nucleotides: TGTGCCAGCAGCTTAACGTGGGACAGCTATAATTCACCCCTCCACTTT. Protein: CASSLTWDSYNSPLHF.

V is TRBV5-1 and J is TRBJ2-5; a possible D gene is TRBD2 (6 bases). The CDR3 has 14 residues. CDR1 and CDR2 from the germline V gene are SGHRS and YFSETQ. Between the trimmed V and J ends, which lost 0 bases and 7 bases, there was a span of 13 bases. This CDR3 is CASSLVRGSGTQYF. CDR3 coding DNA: TGCGCCAGCAGCTTGGTTCGGGGGTCAGGGACCCAGTACTTC. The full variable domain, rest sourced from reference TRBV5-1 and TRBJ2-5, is KAGVTQTPRYLIKTRGQQVTLSCSPISGHRSVSWYQQTPGQGLQFLFEYFSETQRNKGNFPGRFSGRQFSNSRSEMNVSTLELGDSALYLCASSLVRGSGTQYFGPGTRLLVL.

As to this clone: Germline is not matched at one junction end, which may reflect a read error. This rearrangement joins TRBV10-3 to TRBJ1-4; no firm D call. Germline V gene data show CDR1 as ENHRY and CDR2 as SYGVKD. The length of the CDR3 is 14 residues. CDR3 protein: CASQMGRSNEKLFF. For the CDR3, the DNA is TGTGCCAGCCAAATGGGGAGGTCTAACGAAAAACTGTTTTTT.

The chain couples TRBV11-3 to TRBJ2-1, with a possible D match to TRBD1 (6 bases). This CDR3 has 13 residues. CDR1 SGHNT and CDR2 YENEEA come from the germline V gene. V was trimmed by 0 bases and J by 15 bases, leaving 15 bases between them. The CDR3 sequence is CASSLDYRQAPFF. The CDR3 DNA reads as TGTGCCAGCAGCTTAGACTACAGACAGGCGCCGTTCTTC.

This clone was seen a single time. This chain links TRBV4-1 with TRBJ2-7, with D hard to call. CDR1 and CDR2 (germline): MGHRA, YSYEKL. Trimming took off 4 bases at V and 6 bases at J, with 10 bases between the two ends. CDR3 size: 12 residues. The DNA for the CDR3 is TGCGCCAGCAGCCGTTTGGGCGGCGAGCAGTACTTC. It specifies CASSRLGGEQYF.

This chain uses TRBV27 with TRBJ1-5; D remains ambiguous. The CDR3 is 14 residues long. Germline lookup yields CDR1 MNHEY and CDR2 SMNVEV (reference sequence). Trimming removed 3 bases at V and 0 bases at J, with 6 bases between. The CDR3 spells CASSFSRSNQPQHF. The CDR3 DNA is TGTGCCAGCAGTTTTTCACGTAGCAATCAGCCCCAGCATTTT.

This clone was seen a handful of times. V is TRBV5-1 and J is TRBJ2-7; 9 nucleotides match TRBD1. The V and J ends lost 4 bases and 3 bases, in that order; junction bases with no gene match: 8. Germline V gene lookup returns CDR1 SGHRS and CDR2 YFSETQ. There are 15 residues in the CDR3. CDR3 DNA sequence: TGCGCCAGCAGCACGAAGCCGGGACAGGGCTACGAGCAGTACTTC. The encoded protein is CASSTKPGQGYEQYF.

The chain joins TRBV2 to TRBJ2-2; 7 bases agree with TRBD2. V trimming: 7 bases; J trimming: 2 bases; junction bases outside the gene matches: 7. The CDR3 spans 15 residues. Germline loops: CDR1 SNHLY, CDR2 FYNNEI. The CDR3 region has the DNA TGTGCCAGCACTAATTGGGACTACAACACCGGGGAGCTGTTTTTT. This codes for CASTNWDYNTGELFF. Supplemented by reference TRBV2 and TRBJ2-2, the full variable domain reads EPEVTQTPSHQVTQMGQEVILRCVPISNHLYFYWYRQILGQKVEFLVSFYNNEISEKSEIFDDQFSVERPDGSNFTLKIRSTKLEDSAMYFCASTNWDYNTGELFFGEGSRLTVL.

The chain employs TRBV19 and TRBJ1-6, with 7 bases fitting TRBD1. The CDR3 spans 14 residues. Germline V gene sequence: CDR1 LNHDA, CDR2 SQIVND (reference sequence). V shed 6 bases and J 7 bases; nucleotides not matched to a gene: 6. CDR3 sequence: CASRPWDRNSPLHF. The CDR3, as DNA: TGTGCCAGTAGGCCCTGGGACAGAAATTCACCCCTCCACTTT.

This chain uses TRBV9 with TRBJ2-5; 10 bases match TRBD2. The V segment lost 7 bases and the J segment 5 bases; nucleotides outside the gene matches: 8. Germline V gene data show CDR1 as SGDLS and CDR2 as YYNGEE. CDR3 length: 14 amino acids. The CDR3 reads CASGRGAGGETQYF. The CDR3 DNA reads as TGTGCCAGCGGGCGGGGAGCGGGAGGGGAGACCCAGTACTTC.

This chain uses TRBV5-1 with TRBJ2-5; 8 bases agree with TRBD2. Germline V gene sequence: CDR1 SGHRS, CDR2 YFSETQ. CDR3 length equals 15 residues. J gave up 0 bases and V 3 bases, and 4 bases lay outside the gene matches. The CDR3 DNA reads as TGCGCCAGCAGCTCCGGCGGGGGGTACCAAGAGACCCAGTACTTC. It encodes CASSSGGGYQETQYF.

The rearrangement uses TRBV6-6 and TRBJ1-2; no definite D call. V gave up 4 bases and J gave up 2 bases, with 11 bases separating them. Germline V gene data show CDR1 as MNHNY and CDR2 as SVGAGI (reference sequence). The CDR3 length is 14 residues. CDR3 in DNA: TGTGCCAGCAGTTGGGAGACAACGAACTATGGCTACACCTTC. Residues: CASSWETTNYGYTF.

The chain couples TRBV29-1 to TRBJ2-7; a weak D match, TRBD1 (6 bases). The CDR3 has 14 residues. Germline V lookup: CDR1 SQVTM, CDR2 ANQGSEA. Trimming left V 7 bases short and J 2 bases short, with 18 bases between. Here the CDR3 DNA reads TGCAGCGCCTCCGGGACATATGGAACCTACGAGCAGTACTTC. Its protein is CSASGTYGTYEQYF.

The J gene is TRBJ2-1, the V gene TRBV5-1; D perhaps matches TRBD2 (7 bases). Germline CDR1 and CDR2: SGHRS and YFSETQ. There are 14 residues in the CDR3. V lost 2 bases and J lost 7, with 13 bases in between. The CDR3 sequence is CASSFGGARNEQFF. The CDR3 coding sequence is TGCGCCAGCAGCTTTGGGGGGGCGAGGAATGAGCAGTTCTTC.

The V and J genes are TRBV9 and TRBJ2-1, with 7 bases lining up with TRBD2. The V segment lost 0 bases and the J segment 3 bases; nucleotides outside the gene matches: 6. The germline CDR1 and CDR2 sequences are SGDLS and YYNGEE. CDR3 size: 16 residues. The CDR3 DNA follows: TGTGCCAGCAGCGTAGGGGGAGGGCTAGACTACAATGAGCAGTTCTTC. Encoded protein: CASSVGGGLDYNEQFF.